A single sample gave rise to the 18 T cell receptor beta chains below, sequenced in a study of technical replicates of blood from several donors. Some clones are missing from TCRdb's copy, which holds only in-frame ones; the method was immunoSEQ multiplex PCR. The table shows 55,000 to 75,000 clones, with roughly 89% occurring only once. The sequenced material came from PBMCs. Every receptor here comes from a human donor in good health. Some clones in this sample may be carry-over from other donors' samples.

This chain joins TRBV11-2 and TRBJ1-4; the D gene is possibly TRBD1 (6 bases). V was cut by 5 bases and J by 8 bases, with 15 bases left in between. This CDR3 contains 14 residues. The germline V gene encodes CDR1 SGHAT and CDR2 FQNNGV. The chain's CDR3 is CASSQDRRSEKLFF. The CDR3 bases are TGTGCCAGCAGCCAAGACAGGAGGAGCGAAAAACTGTTTTTT.

The V and J genes are TRBV5-1 and TRBJ2-5; 7 bases are a match to TRBD2. This CDR3 has 14 amino acids. The V segment lost 4 bases and the J segment 5 bases; nucleotides outside the gene matches: 8. The V gene's germline CDR1 is SGHRS and CDR2 YFSETQ. The CDR3 loop reads CASSATSQEETQYF. CDR3 in DNA: TGCGCCAGCAGCGCGACTAGCCAGGAGGAGACCCAGTACTTC.

The chain recombines TRBV10-2 with TRBJ2-2, with D possibly TRBD2 on 5 matching bases. V lost 6 bases to trimming and J lost 2 bases, with 16 bases between them. Per germline, CDR1 WSHSY and CDR2 SAAADI. The CDR3 is 16 residues long. The CDR3 reads CASRPAETRNTGELFF. The CDR3, as DNA: TGCGCCAGCAGACCCGCGGAAACTAGAAACACCGGGGAGCTGTTTTTT.

The chain is built from TRBV5-4 and TRBJ2-3; tentatively, D is TRBD1 (5 bases). The ends were cut back, 3 bases at V and 0 bases at J, with 11 bases in the middle. The CDR3 is made up of 15 amino acids. Germline CDR1 reads SGHNT; CDR2 reads YYREEE (reference sequence). The CDR3 here is CASSSDTPSTDTQYF. Written as DNA, the CDR3 is TGTGCCAGCAGCTCGGACACGCCTAGCACAGATACGCAGTATTTT.

The chain has TRBV2 and TRBJ1-1; tentatively, D is TRBD1 (6 bases). CDR1 is SNHLY, CDR2 FYNNEI, per germline. The CDR3 consists of 13 residues. Deletions cut 2 bases from V and 7 bases from J, with 11 bases between. The CDR3 sequence: CASSEREGHEAFF. For the CDR3, the DNA is TGTGCCAGCAGTGAACGGGAGGGACATGAAGCTTTCTTT.

The chain has TRBV7-2 and TRBJ1-3; no clear D. Looked up from germline, CDR1 is SGHTA and CDR2 is FQGNSA. CDR3 length equals 15 residues. V was cut by 4 bases and J by 0 bases, with 10 bases left in between. The CDR3 bases are TGTGCCAGCAGCTCGGGGAGCAGCTCTGGAAACACCATATATTTT. It translates to CASSSGSSSGNTIYF. Looking up the rest from reference TRBV7-2 and TRBJ1-3 gives the full variable domain: GAGVSQSPSNKVTEKGKDVELRCDPISGHTALYWYRQSLGQGLEFLIYFQGNSAPDKSGLPSDRFSAERTGGSVSTLTIQRTQQEDSAVYLCASSSGSSSGNTIYFGEGSWLTVV.

The chain joins TRBV7-3 to TRBJ2-3; 7 nucleotides line up with TRBD2. V lost 4 bases to trimming and J lost 4 bases; unmatched junction nucleotides: 14. The CDR3 is 17 amino acids. Per germline, CDR1 SGHTA and CDR2 FQGTGA. The CDR3 reads CASSSPSTGGSSDTQYF. In nucleotides, the CDR3 is TGTGCCAGCAGCTCCCCCTCTACGGGGGGAAGTTCAGATACGCAGTATTTT.

In this sample, this clone turned up once. J is TRBJ1-5 and V is TRBV6-1; a weak D match, TRBD1 (6 bases). Trimming removed 5 bases at V and 4 bases at J, with 15 bases between. The CDR3 contains 15 residues. Germline V CDR1 and CDR2: MNHNS, SASEGT. In nucleotides, the CDR3 is TGTGCCAGCAGTTTTCTAAGGGGGACGAATCAGCCCCAGCATTTT. This translates into CASSFLRGTNQPQHF.

The V gene is TRBV6-5, the J gene TRBJ1-5; maybe TRBD1 (6 bases). The CDR3 loop spans 15 amino acids. CDR1 is MNHEY and CDR2 is SVGAGI in the germline V gene. V was trimmed by 5 bases and J by 4 bases, leaving 15 bases between them. The CDR3 DNA reads TGTGCCAGCAGTCTATCCCAGGGGCTTAATCAGCCCCAGCATTTT. Protein sequence: CASSLSQGLNQPQHF.

This chain uses TRBV7-3 with TRBJ2-1; TRBD2 matches 13 bases. Germline lookup yields CDR1 SGHTA and CDR2 FQGTGA. The CDR3 totals 15 residues. With V trimmed by 2 bases and J by 7 bases, 2 bases remained unmatched. The DNA for the CDR3 is TGTGCCAGCAGCTTACCGACTAGCGGGAGGAATGAGCAGTTCTTC. Translating gives CASSLPTSGRNEQFF.

V is TRBV7-6 and J is TRBJ1-1, with 7 bases identical to TRBD1. The CDR3 has 13 amino acids. The germline V gene encodes CDR1 SGHVS and CDR2 FNYEAQ. J was trimmed by 5 bases and V by 6 bases; bases with no gene match: 6. The CDR3 DNA reads TGTGCCAGCAGGGCAGGGGGGACGACTGAAGCTTTCTTT. Residues: CASRAGGTTEAFF.

The chain couples TRBV5-4 to TRBJ2-5; the match to TRBD2 covers 16 bases. The junction had 17 bases not matched to a gene; V was cut back by 7 bases and J by 2 bases. The CDR3 contains 20 residues. The germline gives CDR1 SGHNT, CDR2 YYREEE (reference sequence). CDR3 sequence (DNA): TGTGCCAGCGTCCCCGGGACTAGCGGGAGGGCAGTACGCCCTCAAGAGACCCAGTACTTC. Protein sequence: CASVPGTSGRAVRPQETQYF. Together with reference TRBV5-4 and TRBJ2-5, the CDR3 gives the full variable domain: ETGVTQSPTHLIKTRGQQVTLRCSSQSGHNTVSWYQQALGQGPQFIFQYYREEENGRGNFPPRFSGLQFPNYSSELNVNALELDDSALYLCASVPGTSGRAVRPQETQYFGPGTRLLVL.

The rearrangement links TRBV2 to TRBJ1-6, with D possibly TRBD1 on 5 matching bases. Trimming cost V 6 bases and J 8 bases, with 8 bases left between them. CDR1 SNHLY and CDR2 FYNNEI come from the germline V gene. CDR3 length: 12 amino acids. Here the CDR3 DNA reads TGTGCCAGCAGACAGGAATATTCACCCCTCCACTTT. It specifies CASRQEYSPLHF.

This chain joins TRBV11-2 and TRBJ2-4; TRBD2 is a possible D gene (7 bases). The V and J ends lost 5 bases and 1 base respectively, with 24 bases between them. From germline, CDR1 is SGHAT and CDR2 FQNNGV. This CDR3 is built from 19 residues. Here the CDR3 DNA reads TGTGCCAGCAGCCCATCTCGCGGGGGCCTCCGTATGGCCAAAAACATTCAGTACTTC. This encodes CASSPSRGGLRMAKNIQYF.

The chain couples TRBV21-1 to TRBJ2-5; the table calls TRBD1, which could not be checked here. TRBV21-1 is a pseudogene. CDR3 length: 14 amino acids. The CDR3 here is CASSKGTGEETQYF. The CDR3 region has the DNA TGTGCCAGCAGCAAAGGGACAGGCGAAGAGACCCAGTACTTC.

V and J are TRBV28 and TRBJ1-2, with 9 bases that match TRBD1. This CDR3 comprises 16 residues. Germline V CDR1 and CDR2: MDHEN, SYDVKM. The junction had 11 bases not matched to a gene; V was cut back by 5 bases and J by 4 bases. CDR3: CASSTPFDRGSYGYTF. CDR3 bases: TGTGCCAGCAGTACGCCGTTTGACAGGGGGTCCTATGGCTACACCTTC.

The V call is TRBV4-1, the J call TRBJ2-2; TRBD2 might be the D (6 bases). The length of the CDR3 is 15 residues. Germline loops: CDR1 MGHRA, CDR2 YSYEKL. V lost 1 base to trimming and J lost 4 bases, with 10 bases between them. The CDR3, as DNA: TGCGCCAGCAGCCAAGGCGGGGCGGGCACCGGGGAGCTGTTTTTT. This gives the protein CASSQGGAGTGELFF.

V usage is TRBV18 and J usage is TRBJ2-1; 11 bases are shared with TRBD2. The CDR3 extends over 15 amino acids. Germline V gene data show CDR1 as KGHSH and CDR2 as LQKENI. The V and J ends lost 2 bases and 9 bases, in that order; junction bases with no gene match: 6. For the CDR3, the DNA is TGTGCCAGCTCACCAATAGCGGGGGGGCCGGGTGAGCAGTTCTTC. Protein product: CASSPIAGGPGEQFF.